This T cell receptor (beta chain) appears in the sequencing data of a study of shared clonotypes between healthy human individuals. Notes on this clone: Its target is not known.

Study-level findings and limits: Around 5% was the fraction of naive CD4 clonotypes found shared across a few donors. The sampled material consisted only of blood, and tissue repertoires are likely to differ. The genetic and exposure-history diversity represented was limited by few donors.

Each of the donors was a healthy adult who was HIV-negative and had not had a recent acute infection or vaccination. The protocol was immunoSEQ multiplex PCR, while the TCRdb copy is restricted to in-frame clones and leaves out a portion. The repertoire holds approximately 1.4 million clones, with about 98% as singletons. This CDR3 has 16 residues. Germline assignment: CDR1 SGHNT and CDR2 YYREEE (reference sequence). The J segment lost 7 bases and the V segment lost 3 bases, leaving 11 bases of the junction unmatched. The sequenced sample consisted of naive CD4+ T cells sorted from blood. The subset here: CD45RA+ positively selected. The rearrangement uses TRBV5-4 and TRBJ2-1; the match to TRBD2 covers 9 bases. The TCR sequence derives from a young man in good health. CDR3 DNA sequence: TGTGCCAGCAGCTCCCAGGGTAGCGGGAGTTGGAATGAGCAGTTCTTC. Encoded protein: CASSSQGSGSWNEQFF.